Shown below are 18 T cell receptor beta chains from a single sample sequenced in a study of blood T cell repertoires in COVID-19. Sequencing was performed with immunoSEQ multiplex PCR; in TCRdb, only in-frame clones are kept and a portion is missing. The sample holds approximately 500,000 clones, approximately 88% seen once. Sequencing was performed on peripheral blood. These receptors were collected from a woman aged 50 to 60 with COVID-19, enrolled during active disease.

The J gene is TRBJ1-2, the V gene TRBV5-1, with TRBD1 matching 9 bases. The trim removed 4 bases at V and 4 bases at J, leaving 2 bases unmatched. The CDR3 extends over 13 amino acids. CDR1 is SGHRS and CDR2 is YFSETQ in the germline V gene. The CDR3 reads CASSKDRGYGYTF. In DNA, the CDR3 is TGCGCCAGCAGCAAGGACAGGGGCTATGGCTACACCTTC.

The genes are TRBV4-1 and TRBJ1-2, with 8 bases lining up with TRBD1. The CDR3 consists of 15 residues. The ends lost 3 bases at V and 0 bases at J; junction bases unmatched: 3. Looked up from germline, CDR1 is MGHRA and CDR2 is YSYEKL. As DNA, the CDR3 is TGCGCCAGCAGCCAGCAGGGGGCGTCTAACTATGGCTACACCTTC. Translating it yields CASSQQGASNYGYTF.

The V gene is TRBV11-2, the J gene TRBJ2-7; 10 bases are shared with TRBD2. This CDR3 comprises 15 residues. With V trimmed by 1 base and J by 3 bases, 3 bases remained unmatched. Looked up from germline, CDR1 is SGHAT and CDR2 is FQNNGV. As DNA, the CDR3 is TGTGCCAGCAGCTTAGCCCCTAGCGGGGGCTACGAGCAGTACTTC. This sequence encodes CASSLAPSGGYEQYF.

V usage is TRBV5-1 and J usage is TRBJ2-3; D perhaps matches TRBD1 (5 bases). V shed 0 bases and J shed 3 bases, with 14 bases lying between them. Germline V gene lookup returns CDR1 SGHRS and CDR2 YFSETQ. This CDR3 contains 16 residues. The chain's CDR3 is CASSLAAGWGTDTQYF. The CDR3 DNA is TGCGCCAGCAGCTTGGCTGCAGGGTGGGGAACAGATACGCAGTATTTT.

The chain uses TRBV18 and TRBJ2-6, with D unresolved. CDR1 and CDR2 (germline): KGHSH, LQKENI. This CDR3 contains 16 residues. Trimming took 3 bases from V and 0 from J, leaving 9 bases between them. CDR3 coding DNA: TGTGCCAGCTCACCCCTCCCCAGCTCTGGGGCCAACGTCCTGACTTTC. Its translation: CASSPLPSSGANVLTF.

The CDR3 here is CASRYGANTEAFF. The CDR3 nucleotides are TGCGCCAGCAGGTATGGAGCGAACACTGAAGCTTTCTTT. The gene calls are TRBV10-1 and TRBJ1-1; no reliable D call. Germline CDR1 WNHNN, CDR2 SYGVQD (reference sequence). V lost 6 bases, J lost 1 base, and 9 bases lay in between. The CDR3 runs 13 residues.

This chain links TRBV18 with TRBJ2-1, with TRBD2 as a possible D gene (6 bases). This CDR3 spans 15 amino acids. Germline V gives CDR1 KGHSH, CDR2 LQKENI. V dropped 3 bases and J dropped 4 bases, with 13 bases sitting between them. The DNA of the CDR3 is TGTGCCAGCTCACCCGGGGGTCACTTGTACAATGAGCAGTTCTTC. Its protein product is CASSPGGHLYNEQFF.

The V call is TRBV5-1, the J call TRBJ2-1; 7 bases line up with TRBD1. CDR1 and CDR2 (germline): SGHRS, YFSETQ. This CDR3 is 12 amino acids long. With 2 bases clipped from V and 9 bases from J, the junction kept 2 bases outside the gene matches. CDR3 sequence (DNA): TGCGCCAGCAGCTTTAACAGGGGTGAGCAGTTCTTC. Its translation is CASSFNRGEQFF. Together with reference TRBV5-1 and TRBJ2-1, the CDR3 gives the full variable domain: KAGVTQTPRYLIKTRGQQVTLSCSPISGHRSVSWYQQTPGQGLQFLFEYFSETQRNKGNFPGRFSGRQFSNSRSEMNVSTLELGDSALYLCASSFNRGEQFFGPGTRLTVL.

The V and J genes are TRBV28 and TRBJ1-5, with 7 positions matching TRBD1. Trimming removed 3 bases from V and 2 bases from J; junction bases left unmatched: 4. CDR1 and CDR2 (germline): MDHEN, SYDVKM. This CDR3 region has 15 residues. As DNA, the CDR3 is TGTGCCAGCAGTTTTGGAGGGGGCGGCAATCAGCCCCAGCATTTT. As protein: CASSFGGGGNQPQHF.

CDR3 in amino acids: CASSLLIGGDGYTF. Here the CDR3 DNA reads TGCGCCAGCAGCTTGTTGATAGGGGGCGATGGCTACACCTTC. V is TRBV5-1 and J is TRBJ1-2, with TRBD1 matching over 7 bases. The CDR3 totals 14 residues. V lost 1 base to trimming and J lost 6 bases; unmatched junction nucleotides: 6. Germline V gene data show CDR1 as SGHRS and CDR2 as YFSETQ.

The V and J genes are TRBV5-4 and TRBJ2-7, with a possible D match to TRBD2 (5 bases). Trimming left V 3 bases short and J 5 bases short, with 12 bases between. This CDR3 has 13 amino acids. Germline values: CDR1 SGHNT, CDR2 YYREEE (reference sequence). CDR3 sequence: CASSWTPNHEQYF. The CDR3, as DNA: TGTGCCAGCAGCTGGACTCCTAACCACGAGCAGTACTTC.

The V gene is TRBV5-4, the J gene TRBJ2-5; 9 positions agree with TRBD1. The CDR3 is made up of 15 amino acids. Germline CDR1 and CDR2: SGHNT and YYREEE (reference sequence). V shed 0 bases, J shed 5 bases, and the junction held 5 bases outside the gene matches. The CDR3 loop is CASSLEQGAGETQYF. The CDR3 DNA reads TGTGCCAGCAGCTTGGAACAGGGGGCGGGGGAGACCCAGTACTTC. Drawing the rest from reference TRBV5-4 and TRBJ2-5, the complete variable domain is ETGVTQSPTHLIKTRGQQVTLRCSSQSGHNTVSWYQQALGQGPQFIFQYYREEENGRGNFPPRFSGLQFPNYSSELNVNALELDDSALYLCASSLEQGAGETQYFGPGTRLLVL.

The rearrangement joins TRBV19 to TRBJ1-4, with a possible D match to TRBD1 (6 bases). Germline V gives CDR1 LNHDA, CDR2 SQIVND (reference sequence). The V end lost 8 bases, the J end lost 8 bases, and 21 bases lay between the germline ends. The CDR3 is 15 residues long. This CDR3 is CASSPLQGRGEKLFF. CDR3 nucleotide sequence: TGTGCCAGTTCGCCCTTACAGGGTCGAGGGGAAAAACTGTTTTTT.

The chain joins TRBV19 to TRBJ2-1, with 16 bases fitting TRBD2. CDR3 length equals 19 residues. Germline CDR1 and CDR2: LNHDA and SQIVND (reference sequence). J was trimmed by 0 bases and V by 6 bases; bases with no gene match: 8. The DNA of the CDR3 is TGTGCCAGTAGCCCGGGACTAGCGGGGGGGAAGAGCTCCTACAATGAGCAGTTCTTC. Encoded protein: CASSPGLAGGKSSYNEQFF. The full variable domain, rest sourced from reference TRBV19 and TRBJ2-1, is DGGITQSPKYLFRKEGQNVTLSCEQNLNHDAMYWYRQDPGQGLRLIYYSQIVNDFQKGDIAEGYSVSREKKESFPLTVTSAQKNPTAFYLCASSPGLAGGKSSYNEQFFGPGTRLTVL.

J is TRBJ1-4 and V is TRBV13, with D tentatively TRBD1 (6 bases). The CDR3 has 13 amino acids. The germline gives CDR1 PRHDT, CDR2 FYEKMQ (reference sequence). Deletions cut 8 bases from V and 5 bases from J, with 12 bases between. The CDR3 is CASSRGSNEKLFF. CDR3 DNA sequence: TGTGCCAGCTCCAGGGGATCGAATGAAAAACTGTTTTTT.

This chain joins TRBV15 and TRBJ2-5; TRBD2 matches 10 bases. The CDR3 loop spans 16 amino acids. Trimming at V came to 1 base and at J to 5 bases, leaving 7 bases not matched to a gene. From germline, CDR1 is LNHNV and CDR2 YYDKDF (reference sequence). The CDR3 bases are TGTGCCACCAGCAGAGGGGATAGCGGGGGGTGGGAGACCCAGTACTTC. It codes for CATSRGDSGGWETQYF.

This chain connects TRBV5-4 to TRBJ1-1; no firm D call. Germline-derived CDR1 and CDR2 are SGHNT and YYREEE (reference sequence). This CDR3 contains 16 residues. V was shortened by 2 bases and J by 5 bases, with 19 bases between the two germline ends. CDR3 sequence (DNA): TGTGCCAGCAGCTTTGGGAATCAACGCTCGGGGACTGAAGCTTTCTTT. Protein sequence: CASSFGNQRSGTEAFF. Variable domain in full (rest from reference TRBV5-4 and TRBJ1-1): ETGVTQSPTHLIKTRGQQVTLRCSSQSGHNTVSWYQQALGQGPQFIFQYYREEENGRGNFPPRFSGLQFPNYSSELNVNALELDDSALYLCASSFGNQRSGTEAFFGQGTRLTVV.

This chain links TRBV6-5 with TRBJ2-1; 13 positions agree with TRBD2. With 2 bases clipped from V and 7 bases from J, the junction kept 5 bases outside the gene matches. CDR3 length: 16 residues. In germline, CDR1 is MNHEY, CDR2 SVGAGI. The CDR3 sequence is CASSYTQLAGGNEQFF. The CDR3 bases are TGTGCCAGCAGTTACACCCAACTAGCGGGGGGGAATGAGCAGTTCTTC.